The 29 T cell receptor beta chains given below trace back to one sample, sequenced in a study of blood T cell repertoires in COVID-19. This table comes from immunoSEQ multiplex PCR, and its TCRdb copy is limited to in-frame clones, with some not included. The sample records 170,000 or so clones, 84% being singletons. What was sequenced was peripheral blood. These receptors were collected from a man aged 18 to 30 with active or convalescent COVID-19.

V gene TRBV14 combines with J gene TRBJ1-4; D is unclear. The V end was cut by 1 base, the J end by 5 bases, with 17 bases between. The germline gives CDR1 SGHDN, CDR2 FVKESK. CDR3 length equals 17 residues. In nucleotides, the CDR3 is TGTGCCAGCAGCCAAGTCGGACCGGGGTTCTCAAATGAAAAACTGTTTTTT. This gives the protein CASSQVGPGFSNEKLFF.

The chain is built from TRBV7-9 and TRBJ1-2; 7 bases are a match to TRBD1. CDR3 length equals 14 residues. The germline V gene encodes CDR1 SEHNR and CDR2 FQNEAQ (reference sequence). V trimming: 4 bases; J trimming: 8 bases; junction bases outside the gene matches: 10. The CDR3, as DNA: TGTGCCAGCAGCTCGGACAGGATGTTTGCCGGCTACACCTTC. Its protein product is CASSSDRMFAGYTF. The full variable domain, rest sourced from reference TRBV7-9 and TRBJ1-2, is DTGVSQNPRHKITKRGQNVTFRCDPISEHNRLYWYRQTLGQGPEFLTYFQNEAQLEKSRLLSDRFSAERPKGSFSTLEIQRTEQGDSAMYLCASSSDRMFAGYTFGSGTRLTVV.

The table lists this clone with a few counts. The genes are TRBV6-5 and TRBJ1-1; the match to TRBD1 covers 7 bases. Germline lookup yields CDR1 MNHEY and CDR2 SVGAGI. The CDR3 contains 14 residues. Trimming took 2 bases from V and 7 from J; bases not matched to a gene: 7. The chain's CDR3 is CASSYDRVSREAFF. CDR3 nucleotides: TGTGCCAGCAGTTACGACAGGGTAAGCCGTGAAGCTTTCTTT.

J is TRBJ2-3 and V is TRBV11-1; possibly TRBD2 for D (6 bases). CDR1 SGHAT and CDR2 FQDESV come from the germline V gene (reference sequence). Trimming took off 9 bases at V and 2 bases at J, with 9 bases between the two ends. The CDR3 sequence is 12 residues long. CDR3 bases: TGTGCCAGTGCGGGAAACACAGATACGCAGTATTTT. Protein sequence: CASAGNTDTQYF.

This chain connects TRBV7-9 to TRBJ1-4; 8 bases fit TRBD1. This CDR3 comprises 15 residues. The J segment lost 4 bases and the V segment lost 1 base, leaving 2 bases of the junction unmatched. CDR1 SEHNR and CDR2 FQNEAQ come from the germline V gene (reference sequence). CDR3 nucleotides: TGTGCCAGCAGCTTAGAAACAGGGGGTAATGAAAAACTGTTTTTT. Protein: CASSLETGGNEKLFF. The full variable domain, completed using reference TRBV7-9 and TRBJ1-4, is DTGVSQNPRHKITKRGQNVTFRCDPISEHNRLYWYRQTLGQGPEFLTYFQNEAQLEKSRLLSDRFSAERPKGSFSTLEIQRTEQGDSAMYLCASSLETGGNEKLFFGSGTQLSVL.

The chain joins TRBV9 to TRBJ1-2; 9 bases match TRBD1. The J segment lost 5 bases and the V segment lost 4 bases, leaving 12 bases of the junction unmatched. The CDR3 covers 16 residues. Germline lookup yields CDR1 SGDLS and CDR2 YYNGEE. CDR3 nucleotides: TGTGCCAGCAGCCGGGGACAGGGAACAACTTATTATGGCTACACCTTC. It is translated as CASSRGQGTTYYGYTF.

The chain links TRBV2 to TRBJ2-2, with TRBD2 matching 9 bases. The V segment lost 6 bases and the J segment 5 bases; nucleotides outside the gene matches: 4. Per the germline V gene, CDR1 is SNHLY and CDR2 is FYNNEI. There are 14 residues in the CDR3. This CDR3 reads CASRRGGLTGELFF. CDR3 nucleotide sequence: TGTGCCAGCAGGCGGGGGGGCTTAACCGGGGAGCTGTTTTTT.

This rearrangement joins TRBV6-4 to TRBJ2-3; D is undetermined. The CDR3 runs 16 residues. V shed 0 bases and J shed 0 bases, with 10 bases lying between them. The germline CDR1 and CDR2 sequences are MRHNA and SNTAGT. For the CDR3, the DNA is TGTGCCAGCAGTGACTCGATGGCGGAGAGCACAGATACGCAGTATTTT. Translated, it gives CASSDSMAESTDTQYF.

This rearrangement joins TRBV4-1 to TRBJ2-5, with TRBD1 matching over 7 bases. The CDR3 is made up of 15 amino acids. Germline V lookup: CDR1 MGHRA, CDR2 YSYEKL. Germline trimming cut 2 bases from V and 3 bases from J; bases unmatched to any gene: 6. The CDR3 DNA sequence: TGCGCCAGCAGCCAACCCGACAGGGACAAAGAGACCCAGTACTTC. Translating it yields CASSQPDRDKETQYF.

The gene calls are TRBV27 and TRBJ2-1; 7 nucleotides align to TRBD1. In germline, CDR1 is MNHEY, CDR2 SMNVEV (reference sequence). V lost 6 bases to trimming and J lost 0 bases; unmatched junction nucleotides: 2. The CDR3 runs to 14 residues. The CDR3 loop is CASRNRGSYNEQFF. The CDR3 coding sequence is TGTGCCAGCAGAAACAGGGGCTCCTACAATGAGCAGTTCTTC.

Only one count was recorded for this clone. CDR3 sequence reads: CASQTGTGEQETQYF. The CDR3 region has the DNA TGCGCCAGCCAAACCGGGACTGGAGAACAAGAGACCCAGTACTTC. The chain links TRBV5-1 to TRBJ2-5, with D possibly TRBD2 on 6 matching bases. Germline V gene data show CDR1 as SGHRS and CDR2 as YFSETQ. CDR3 length: 15 residues. Trimming removed 7 bases at V and 2 bases at J, with 18 bases between.

The V gene is TRBV7-9, the J gene TRBJ1-2; 7 nucleotides line up with TRBD1. This CDR3 is built from 14 residues. Unmatched junction bases numbered 5, after V lost 4 bases and J lost 3 bases. Germline V gene sequence: CDR1 SEHNR, CDR2 FQNEAQ (reference sequence). CDR3 in DNA: TGTGCCAGCAGCTCAGGACAGGTTTACTATGGCTACACCTTC. It is translated as CASSSGQVYYGYTF.

The chain employs TRBV19 and TRBJ2-1; perhaps TRBD1 as D (6 bases). CDR1 LNHDA and CDR2 SQIVND come from the germline V gene (reference sequence). The CDR3 contains 15 residues. Trimming shortened V by 10 bases and J by 3 bases, and 19 bases separated the two germline ends. CDR3 loop: CATRMAGVNYNEQFF. The CDR3 DNA follows: TGTGCCACCCGGATGGCAGGGGTTAACTACAATGAGCAGTTCTTC.

V usage is TRBV30 and J usage is TRBJ2-7; the D gene is possibly TRBD2 (6 bases). The CDR3 has 14 residues. Germline loops: CDR1 GTSNPN, CDR2 SVGIG (reference sequence). Deletions cut 2 bases from V and 0 bases from J, with 11 bases between. The CDR3 DNA follows: TGTGCCTGGAGTAAAGGACTATTCTCCTACGAGCAGTACTTC. Translating it yields CAWSKGLFSYEQYF.

J is TRBJ1-4 and V is TRBV6-5, with 7 bases identical to TRBD1. The CDR3 sequence is 14 residues long. V was pared by 6 bases and J by 8 bases, with 9 bases of the junction left unmatched. Per germline, CDR1 MNHEY and CDR2 SVGAGI. CDR3 coding DNA: TGTGCCAGCAGCGCCGACAGGGCTGGGGAAAAACTGTTTTTT. Its translation is CASSADRAGEKLFF.

The chain links TRBV14 to TRBJ2-5; 13 nucleotides line up with TRBD2. The germline V gene encodes CDR1 SGHDN and CDR2 FVKESK. V shed 4 bases and J 2 bases; nucleotides not matched to a gene: 7. This CDR3 spans 17 amino acids. The CDR3 loop is CASSPGLAGTFQETQYF. CDR3 in DNA: TGTGCCAGCAGCCCGGGACTAGCGGGAACCTTTCAAGAGACCCAGTACTTC.

The V gene is TRBV7-2, the J gene TRBJ2-1; 8 nucleotides agree with TRBD2. Germline values: CDR1 SGHTA, CDR2 FQGNSA. After removal of 0 bases from V and 5 bases from J, the junction contained 3 bases not matched to a gene. The CDR3 is 15 amino acids. CDR3: CASSLAVAGHNEQFF. CDR3 bases: TGTGCCAGCAGCTTAGCGGTAGCGGGACACAATGAGCAGTTCTTC.

This clone was recorded a few times. The chain combines TRBV27 with TRBJ1-2, with 9 positions matching TRBD1. The CDR3 totals 14 residues. The germline V gene encodes CDR1 MNHEY and CDR2 SMNVEV (reference sequence). The trim removed 3 bases at V and 2 bases at J, leaving 1 base unmatched. The CDR3 DNA sequence: TGTGCCAGCAGTTTCGGGACAGGGAACTATGGCTACACCTTC. It encodes CASSFGTGNYGYTF.

This clone was found a few times. The rearrangement uses TRBV2 and TRBJ1-1; no reliable D call. V was cut by 4 bases and J by 1 base, with 7 bases left in between. This CDR3 contains 13 residues. The germline gives CDR1 SNHLY, CDR2 FYNNEI. The CDR3 here is CASSGHPNTEAFF. The CDR3 DNA reads as TGTGCCAGCAGTGGGCATCCGAACACTGAAGCTTTCTTT.

This sequence joins TRBV19 and TRBJ2-5, with 10 bases identical to TRBD2. Germline lookup yields CDR1 LNHDA and CDR2 SQIVND (reference sequence). The CDR3 consists of 14 residues. Trimming at V came to 6 bases and at J to 5 bases, leaving 6 bases not matched to a gene. The CDR3 spells CASRRAGGFETQYF. In DNA form, the CDR3 reads TGTGCCAGTAGAAGAGCGGGAGGGTTCGAGACCCAGTACTTC. The complete variable domain, with remaining parts taken from reference TRBV19 and TRBJ2-5, reads DGGITQSPKYLFRKEGQNVTLSCEQNLNHDAMYWYRQDPGQGLRLIYYSQIVNDFQKGDIAEGYSVSREKKESFPLTVTSAQKNPTAFYLCASRRAGGFETQYFGPGTRLLVL.

The rearrangement links TRBV24-1 to TRBJ2-1; D remains unclear. This CDR3 is built from 14 residues. Germline V lookup: CDR1 KGHDR, CDR2 SFDVKD. Trimming took off 3 bases at V and 5 bases at J, with 10 bases between the two ends. CDR3 sequence (DNA): TGTGCCACCAGTGATAGCCTAGGCCACAATGAGCAGTTCTTC. It codes for CATSDSLGHNEQFF.

This clone came up once. This chain joins TRBV11-2 and TRBJ1-4; 7 nucleotides line up with TRBD1. The CDR3 is 14 amino acids. Trimming took 3 bases from V and 4 from J; bases not matched to a gene: 2. The germline V gene has CDR1 SGHAT and CDR2 FQNNGV. CDR3 DNA: TGTGCCAGCAGCTTGACAGGGAATAATGAAAAACTGTTTTTT. It codes for CASSLTGNNEKLFF.

This chain connects TRBV24-1 to TRBJ2-7; 9 positions match TRBD1. The germline V gene encodes CDR1 KGHDR and CDR2 SFDVKD. This CDR3 is built from 13 residues. The V and J ends lost 5 bases and 4 bases, in that order; junction bases with no gene match: 2. The CDR3 protein is CATSGQGDYEQYF. For the CDR3, the DNA is TGTGCCACCAGTGGACAGGGGGATTACGAGCAGTACTTC.

This clone was seen only a few times. The chain couples TRBV11-2 to TRBJ2-3; 8 bases are a match to TRBD2. CDR1 SGHAT and CDR2 FQNNGV come from the germline V gene. This CDR3 contains 15 residues. J gave up 1 base and V 5 bases, and 5 bases lay outside the gene matches. The CDR3 nucleotides read TGTGCCAGCAGCCCGTCGGGAGGGGGCACAGATACGCAGTATTTT. Translating it yields CASSPSGGGTDTQYF.

The chain is built from TRBV5-5 and TRBJ1-5; a possible D gene is TRBD1 (6 bases). The ends were cut back, 4 bases at V and 4 bases at J, with 12 bases in the middle. Germline values: CDR1 SGHKS, CDR2 YYEKEE (reference sequence). The CDR3 is made up of 14 amino acids. The CDR3 nucleotides read TGTGCCAGCAGCCTACAGGGTCCGAATCAGCCCCAGCATTTT. It yields the protein CASSLQGPNQPQHF.

In nucleotides, the CDR3 is TGTGCCACCAGCAGAGGCCAGGGACTAGCGGTAGATACGCAGTATTTT. Its protein product is CATSRGQGLAVDTQYF. The chain couples TRBV15 to TRBJ2-3; 11 nucleotides match TRBD2. The V and J ends lost 1 base and 5 bases, in that order; junction bases with no gene match: 5. Germline assignment: CDR1 LNHNV and CDR2 YYDKDF (reference sequence). The CDR3 has 16 residues.

The chain recombines TRBV12-3 or TRBV12-4 with TRBJ1-1, with D unresolved. V was trimmed by 4 bases and J by 1 base, leaving 7 bases between them. CDR3 length equals 13 residues. CDR3 sequence: CASSWQENTEAFF. CDR3 bases: TGTGCCAGCAGTTGGCAGGAGAACACTGAAGCTTTCTTT.

The table lists this clone with a count of one. The chain couples TRBV7-6 to TRBJ1-1; 10 positions agree with TRBD1. V was pared by 2 bases and J by 4 bases, with 7 bases of the junction left unmatched. The CDR3 has 16 residues. From germline, CDR1 is SGHVS and CDR2 FNYEAQ. Written as DNA, the CDR3 is TGTGCCAGCAGCTTAAGGGGACAGGGGTACGTCACTGAAGCTTTCTTT. Translation gives CASSLRGQGYVTEAFF.

The chain couples TRBV4-1 to TRBJ1-1; D unresolved. CDR3 length: 15 residues. CDR1 and CDR2 from the germline V gene are MGHRA and YSYEKL. V shed 1 base and J shed 0 bases, with 9 bases lying between them. CDR3: CASSQVPGMNTEAFF. The CDR3 DNA sequence: TGCGCCAGCAGCCAAGTTCCGGGGATGAACACTGAAGCTTTCTTT.